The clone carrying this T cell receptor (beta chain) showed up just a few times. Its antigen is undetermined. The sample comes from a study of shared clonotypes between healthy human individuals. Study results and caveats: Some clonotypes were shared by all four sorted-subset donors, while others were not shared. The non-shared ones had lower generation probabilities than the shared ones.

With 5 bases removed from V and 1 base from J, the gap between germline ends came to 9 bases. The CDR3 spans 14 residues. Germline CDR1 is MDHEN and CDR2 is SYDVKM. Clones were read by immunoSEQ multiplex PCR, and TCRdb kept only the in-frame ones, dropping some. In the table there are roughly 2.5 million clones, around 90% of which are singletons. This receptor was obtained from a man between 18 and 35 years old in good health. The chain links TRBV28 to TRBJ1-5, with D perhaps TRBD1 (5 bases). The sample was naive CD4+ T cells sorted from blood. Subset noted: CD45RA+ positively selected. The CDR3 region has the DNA TGTGCCAGCAGTAAATACAGGAGCAATCAGCCCCAGCATTTT. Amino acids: CASSKYRSNQPQHF.